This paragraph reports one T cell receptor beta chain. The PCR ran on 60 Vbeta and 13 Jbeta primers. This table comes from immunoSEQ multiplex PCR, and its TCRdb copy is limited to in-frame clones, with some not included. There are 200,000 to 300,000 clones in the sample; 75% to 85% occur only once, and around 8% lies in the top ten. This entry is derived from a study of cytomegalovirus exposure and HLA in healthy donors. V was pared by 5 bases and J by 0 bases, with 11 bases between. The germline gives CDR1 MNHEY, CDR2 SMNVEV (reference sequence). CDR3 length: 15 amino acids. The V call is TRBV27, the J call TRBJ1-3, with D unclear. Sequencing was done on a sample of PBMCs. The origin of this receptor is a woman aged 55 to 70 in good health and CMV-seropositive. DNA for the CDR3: TGTGCCAGCAGTCCGCTGAGGTTCTCTGGAAACACCATATATTTT. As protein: CASSPLRFSGNTIYF.